Included here is one TCR beta chain sequence, with context. The study drew participants aged about 18 to 95 years from 20 to 30 US areas. This sample is part of a study of blood T cell repertoires in COVID-19. Overall study context: Samples came from the United States, Italy and Spain, spanning acute and convalescent COVID-19. PBMCs, B-cell-depleted T cells, or T cells were the source of the cDNA or gDNA that made up the material.

The CDR3 runs 14 residues. Germline lookup yields CDR1 MDHEN and CDR2 SYDVKM. V lost 7 bases to trimming and J lost 7 bases; unmatched junction nucleotides: 8. Per the study methods: Nucleated cell counts were estimated from reference gene primer amplification. Repertoires were generated with immunoSEQ multiplex PCR, while TCRdb's copy carries only in-frame clones and drops some. The V and J calls and clone size were taken over from that table, and D and trimming were inferred from the DNA. Of more than 250,000 clones listed, approximately 90% are singletons. This TCR came from a woman aged 40 to 50 with acute COVID-19. The chain links TRBV28 to TRBJ2-1, with 9 bases matching TRBD2. Sequencing was carried out using PBMCs or T cells enriched from blood (not recorded which). CDR3: CASTRGLARNEQFF. The DNA of the CDR3 is TGTGCCAGCACCAGGGGACTAGCTCGGAATGAGCAGTTCTTC. Looking up the rest from reference TRBV28 and TRBJ2-1 gives the full variable domain: DVKVTQSSRYLVKRTGEKVFLECVQDMDHENMFWYRQDPGLGLRLIYFSYDVKMKEKGDIPEGYSVSREKKERFSLILESASTNQTSMYLCASTRGLARNEQFFGPGTRLTVL.